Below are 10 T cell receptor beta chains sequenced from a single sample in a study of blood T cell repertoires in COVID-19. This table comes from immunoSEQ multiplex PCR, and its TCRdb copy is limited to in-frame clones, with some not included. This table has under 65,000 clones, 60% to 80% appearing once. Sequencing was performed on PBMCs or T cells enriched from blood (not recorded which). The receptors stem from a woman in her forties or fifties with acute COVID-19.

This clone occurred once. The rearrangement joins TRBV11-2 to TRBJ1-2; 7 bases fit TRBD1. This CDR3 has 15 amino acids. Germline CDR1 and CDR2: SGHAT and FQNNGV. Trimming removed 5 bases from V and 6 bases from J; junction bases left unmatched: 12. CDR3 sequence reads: CASSPRSAGTDGYTF. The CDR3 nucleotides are TGTGCCAGCAGCCCCCGGTCGGCAGGGACAGATGGCTACACCTTC.

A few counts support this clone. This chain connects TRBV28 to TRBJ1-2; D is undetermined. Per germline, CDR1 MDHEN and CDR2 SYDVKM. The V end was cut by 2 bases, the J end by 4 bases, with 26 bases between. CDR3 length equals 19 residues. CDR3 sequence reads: CASSLSGVSSSTVPYGYTF. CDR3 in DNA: TGTGCCAGCAGTTTAAGCGGGGTCAGTTCTTCTACGGTCCCCTATGGCTACACCTTC.

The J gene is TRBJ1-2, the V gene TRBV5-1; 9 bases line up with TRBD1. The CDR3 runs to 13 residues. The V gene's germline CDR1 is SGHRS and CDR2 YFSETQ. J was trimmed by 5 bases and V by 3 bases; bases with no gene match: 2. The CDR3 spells CASSYDRGYGYTF. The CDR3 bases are TGCGCCAGCAGCTATGACAGGGGGTATGGCTACACCTTC.

Here the CDR3 DNA reads TGTGCCAGCAGTTTACTAGCAGATACGCAGTATTTT. Encoded protein: CASSLLADTQYF. The gene calls are TRBV12-3 or TRBV12-4 and TRBJ2-3; unclear D gene. The CDR3 is 12 amino acids. The germline V and J ends were trimmed by 2 bases and 4 bases, with 4 bases remaining between them.

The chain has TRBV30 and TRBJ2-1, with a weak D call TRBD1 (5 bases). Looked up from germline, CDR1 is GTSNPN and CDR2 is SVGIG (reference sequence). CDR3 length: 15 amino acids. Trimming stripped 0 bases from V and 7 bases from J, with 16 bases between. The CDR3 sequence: CAWSVRGRVRNEQFF. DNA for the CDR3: TGTGCCTGGAGTGTAAGAGGCAGGGTCAGGAATGAGCAGTTCTTC.

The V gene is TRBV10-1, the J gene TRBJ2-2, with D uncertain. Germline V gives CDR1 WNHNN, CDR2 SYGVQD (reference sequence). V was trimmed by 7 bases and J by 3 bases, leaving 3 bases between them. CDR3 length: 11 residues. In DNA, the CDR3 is TGCGCCAGCACTGACACCGGGGAGCTGTTTTTT. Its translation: CASTDTGELFF.

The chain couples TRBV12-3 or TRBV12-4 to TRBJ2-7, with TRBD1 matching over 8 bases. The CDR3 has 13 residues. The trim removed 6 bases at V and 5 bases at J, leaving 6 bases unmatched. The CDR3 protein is CASRTGAYDEQYF. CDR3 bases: TGTGCCAGCAGGACAGGGGCGTACGACGAGCAGTACTTC.

In DNA form, the CDR3 reads TGTGCCAGCAGCTTAGCGGTGAACACTGAAGCTTTCTTT. It specifies CASSLAVNTEAFF. The chain recombines TRBV5-5 with TRBJ1-1; no definite D call. Trimming removed 2 bases from V and 0 bases from J, with 5 bases in between. CDR3 length: 13 amino acids. Per germline, CDR1 SGHKS and CDR2 YYEKEE (reference sequence).

CDR3 sequence reads: CASSPSHGQGDTEAFF. The CDR3 nucleotides read TGTGCCAGCAGTCCCAGTCACGGACAAGGGGACACTGAAGCTTTCTTT. The chain recombines TRBV3-1 (or the pseudogene TRBV3-2) with TRBJ1-1; TRBD1 is a possible D gene (5 bases). V was shortened by 6 bases and J by 3 bases, with 20 bases between the two germline ends. The germline V gene has CDR1 LGHDT and CDR2 YNNKEL (reference sequence). The CDR3 is made up of 16 amino acids.

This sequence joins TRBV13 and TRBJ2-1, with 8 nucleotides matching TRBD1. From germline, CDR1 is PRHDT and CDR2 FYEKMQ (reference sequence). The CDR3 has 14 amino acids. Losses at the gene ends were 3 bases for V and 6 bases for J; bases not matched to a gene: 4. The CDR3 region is CASSFTGTGNEQFF. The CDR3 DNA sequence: TGTGCCAGCAGCTTTACCGGGACAGGCAATGAGCAGTTCTTC.